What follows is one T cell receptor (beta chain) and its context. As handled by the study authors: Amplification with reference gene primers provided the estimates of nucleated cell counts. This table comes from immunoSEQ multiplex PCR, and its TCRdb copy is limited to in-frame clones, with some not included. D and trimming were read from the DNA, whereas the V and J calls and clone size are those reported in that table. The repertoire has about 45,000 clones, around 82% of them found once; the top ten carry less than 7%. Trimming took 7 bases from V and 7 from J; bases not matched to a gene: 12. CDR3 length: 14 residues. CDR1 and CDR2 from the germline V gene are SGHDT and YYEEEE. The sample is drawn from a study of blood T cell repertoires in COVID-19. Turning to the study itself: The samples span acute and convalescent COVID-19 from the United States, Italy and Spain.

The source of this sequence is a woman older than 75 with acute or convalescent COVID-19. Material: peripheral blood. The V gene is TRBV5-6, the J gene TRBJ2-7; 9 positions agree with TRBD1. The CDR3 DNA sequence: TGTGCCAGCTCACACTCCGGGACAGGGCGGGAGCAGTACTTC. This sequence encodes CASSHSGTGREQYF. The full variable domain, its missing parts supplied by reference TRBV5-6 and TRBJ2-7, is DAGVTQSPTHLIKTRGQQVTLRCSPKSGHDTVSWYQQALGQGPQFIFQYYEEEERQRGNFPDRFSGHQFPNYSSELNVNALLLGDSALYLCASSHSGTGREQYFGPGTRLTVT.